This T cell receptor (beta chain) was retrieved from a study of PD-1 blockade in classical Hodgkin lymphoma. Study observations and caveats: The study reported lower baseline TCR diversity in newly diagnosed patients than in healthy donors. Newly diagnosed patients and complete responders had comparable diversity at baseline.

Specified time point: cycle 4 day 1 (C4D1), after 5 to 7 weeks of nivolumab. Patients all relapsed after autologous stem cell transplantation, and there was variation in brentuximab vedotin exposure. This clone has just one count. As yet, its antigen is unknown. Profiled with immunoSEQ multiplex PCR; TCRdb holds only in-frame clones, not every one. The data show roughly 7,900 clones, with around 78% seen just once and just under 45% held by the top ten. The CDR3 covers 16 residues. The germline CDR1 and CDR2 sequences are LNHDA and SQIVND (reference sequence). The V end lost 5 bases, the J end lost 1 base, and 15 bases lay between the germline ends.

The clonotype comes from a human donor with classical Hodgkin lymphoma. The sample consisted of peripheral blood mononuclear cells (PBMCs), taken before the fourth cycle of nivolumab. V and J are TRBV19 and TRBJ2-1; D is uncertain. Here the CDR3 reads CASSPRTVRSYNEQFF. CDR3 bases: TGTGCCAGTAGTCCCCGAACGGTACGGTCCTACAATGAGCAGTTCTTC.